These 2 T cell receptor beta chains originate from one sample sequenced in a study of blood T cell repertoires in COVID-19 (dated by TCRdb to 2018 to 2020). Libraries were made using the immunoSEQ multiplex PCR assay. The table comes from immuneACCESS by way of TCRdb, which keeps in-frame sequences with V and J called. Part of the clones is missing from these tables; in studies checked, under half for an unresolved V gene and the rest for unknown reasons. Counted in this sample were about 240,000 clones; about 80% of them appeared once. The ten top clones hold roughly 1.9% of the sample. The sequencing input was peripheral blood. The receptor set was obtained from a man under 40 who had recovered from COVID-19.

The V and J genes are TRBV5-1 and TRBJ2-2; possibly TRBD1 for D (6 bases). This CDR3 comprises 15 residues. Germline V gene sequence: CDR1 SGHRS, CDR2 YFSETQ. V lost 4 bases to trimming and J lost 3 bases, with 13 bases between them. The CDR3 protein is CASSQGTSDTGELFF. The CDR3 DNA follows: TGCGCCAGCAGCCAGGGGACATCCGACACCGGGGAGCTGTTTTTT.

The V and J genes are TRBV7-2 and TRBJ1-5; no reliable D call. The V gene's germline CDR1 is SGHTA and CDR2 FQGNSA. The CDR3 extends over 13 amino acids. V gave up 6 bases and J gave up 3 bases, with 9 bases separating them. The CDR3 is CASSMQDNQPQHF. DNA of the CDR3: TGTGCCAGCAGTATGCAGGACAATCAGCCCCAGCATTTT.